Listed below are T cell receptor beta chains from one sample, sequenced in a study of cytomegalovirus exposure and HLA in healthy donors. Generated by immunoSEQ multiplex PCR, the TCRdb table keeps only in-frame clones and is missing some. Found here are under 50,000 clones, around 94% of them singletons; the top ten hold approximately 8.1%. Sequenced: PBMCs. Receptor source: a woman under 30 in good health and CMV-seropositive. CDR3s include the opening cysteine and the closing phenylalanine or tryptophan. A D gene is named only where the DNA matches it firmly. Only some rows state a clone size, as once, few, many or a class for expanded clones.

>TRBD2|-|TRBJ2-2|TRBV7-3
CASSLDFGTSGAGELFF
TGTGCCAGCAGCTTAGATTTTGGGACTAGCGGCGCCGGGGAGCTGTTTTTT
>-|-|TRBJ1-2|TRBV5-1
CASSPLWGEVLSYGYTF
TGCGCCAGCAGCCCGCTTTGGGGGGAAGTATTGAGCTATGGCTACACCTTC
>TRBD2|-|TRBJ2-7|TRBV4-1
CASSQDWGGRYEQYF
TGCGCCAGCAGCCAAGATTGGGGGGGTCGCTACGAGCAGTACTTC
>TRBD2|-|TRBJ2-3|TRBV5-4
CASSLISGRAGTDTQYF
TGTGCCAGCAGCTTGATTAGCGGGAGGGCGGGCACAGATACGCAGTATTTT
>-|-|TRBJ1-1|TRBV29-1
CSVASGLEAFF
TGCAGCGTTGCCTCCGGGTTGGAAGCTTTCTTT
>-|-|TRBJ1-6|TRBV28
CASSSTRGARMFNSPLHF
TGTGCCAGCAGTTCAACCCGCGGGGCGCGCATGTTTAATTCACCCCTCCACTTT
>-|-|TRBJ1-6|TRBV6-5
CASSYSTAERPLHF
TGTGCCAGCAGTTACTCGACAGCCGAGAGGCCCCTCCACTTT
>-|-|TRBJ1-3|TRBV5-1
CASSSSYSGNTIYF
TGCGCCAGCAGCTCCTCCTACTCTGGAAACACCATATATTTT
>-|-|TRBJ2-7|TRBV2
CASSDRAYEQYF
TGTGCCAGCAGTGACAGGGCCTACGAGCAGTACTTC
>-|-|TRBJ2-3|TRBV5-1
CASSPSARGGMADTQYF
TGCGCCAGCAGCCCTAGCGCAAGGGGCGGGATGGCAGATACGCAGTATTTT
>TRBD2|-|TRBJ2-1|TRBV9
CASTPSGRALNEQFF
TGTGCCAGTACCCCTAGCGGGAGGGCCCTCAATGAGCAGTTCTTC
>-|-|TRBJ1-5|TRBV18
CASSPTAGNSNQPQHF
TGTGCCAGCTCACCAACGGCAGGAAATAGCAATCAGCCCCAGCATTTT
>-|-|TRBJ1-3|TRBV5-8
CASSLGQGTDTIYF
TGTGCCAGCAGCTTGGGCCAGGGCACTGACACCATATATTTT
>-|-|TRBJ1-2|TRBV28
CASSLSPRDTYGYTF
TGTGCCAGCAGTTTGTCTCCAAGGGACACCTATGGCTACACCTTC
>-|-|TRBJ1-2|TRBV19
CASSTDSSNYGYTF
TGTGCCAGTAGCACGGACAGCTCTAACTATGGCTACACCTTC
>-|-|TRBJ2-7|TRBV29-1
CSEVDEQYF
TGCAGCGAAGTAGACGAGCAGTACTTC
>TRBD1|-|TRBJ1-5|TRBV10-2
CASSGKTGDPYSNQPQHF
TGCGCCAGCAGTGGGAAAACAGGGGATCCCTATAGCAATCAGCCCCAGCATTTT
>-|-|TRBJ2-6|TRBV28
CASAISGANVLTF
TGTGCCAGCGCGATCTCTGGGGCCAACGTCCTGACTTTC
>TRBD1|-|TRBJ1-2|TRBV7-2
CALQGALDGYTF
TGTGCCTTACAGGGGGCGTTGGATGGCTACACCTTC
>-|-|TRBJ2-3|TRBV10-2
CASSDPIDYTYTDTQYF
TGCGCCAGCAGTGACCCAATCGACTATACTTACACAGATACGCAGTATTTT
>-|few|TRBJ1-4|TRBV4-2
CASSQVTWEKLFF
TGTGCCAGCAGCCAGGTTACATGGGAAAAACTGTTTTTT
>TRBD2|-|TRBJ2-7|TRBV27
CASSFMSGSLHEQYF
TGTGCCAGCAGTTTTATGAGCGGGAGTCTCCACGAGCAGTACTTC
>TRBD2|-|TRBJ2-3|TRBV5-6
CASSPKPGLAGSDTQYF
TGTGCCAGCAGCCCAAAACCGGGACTAGCGGGATCAGATACGCAGTATTTT
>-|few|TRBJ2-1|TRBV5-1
CASRQGVEQFF
TGCGCCAGCAGGCAGGGTGTTGAGCAGTTCTTC
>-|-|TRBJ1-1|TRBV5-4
CASSLAREGGTEAFF
TGTGCCAGCAGCTTGGCGAGGGAAGGCGGCACTGAAGCTTTCTTT
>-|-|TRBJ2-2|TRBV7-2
CASSPRRVGSGELFF
TGTGCCAGCAGCCCACGCAGGGTTGGCTCCGGGGAGCTGTTTTTT
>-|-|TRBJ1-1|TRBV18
CASSPFGSAWDTEAFF
TGTGCCAGCTCACCATTCGGGTCGGCTTGGGACACTGAAGCTTTCTTT
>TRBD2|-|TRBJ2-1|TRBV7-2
CASSFVSSGRGNEQFF
TGTGCCAGCAGCTTCGTGAGTAGCGGGAGAGGTAATGAGCAGTTCTTC
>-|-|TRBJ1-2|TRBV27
CASRPRENYGYTF
TGTGCCAGCAGGCCTAGGGAGAACTATGGCTACACCTTC
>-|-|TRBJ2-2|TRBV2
CASIKLWEENGELFF
TGTGCCAGCATTAAGTTGTGGGAGGAGAACGGGGAGCTGTTTTTT
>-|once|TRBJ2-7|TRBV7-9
CASSLAGLPEQYF
TGTGCCAGCAGCTTAGCGGGACTCCCCGAGCAGTACTTC
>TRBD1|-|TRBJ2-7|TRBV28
CASSHTGTGSYEQYF
TGTGCCAGCAGTCACACCGGGACAGGATCCTACGAGCAGTACTTC
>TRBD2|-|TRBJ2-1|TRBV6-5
CASSFGLAGYNEQFF
TGTGCCAGCAGTTTTGGACTAGCGGGGTACAATGAGCAGTTCTTC
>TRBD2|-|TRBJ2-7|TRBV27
CASSPLAGGYEQYF
TGTGCCAGCAGTCCACTAGCGGGGGGCTACGAGCAGTACTTC
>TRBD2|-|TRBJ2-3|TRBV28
CASRPGLAGIDTQYF
TGTGCCAGCAGGCCAGGACTAGCGGGAATAGATACGCAGTATTTT
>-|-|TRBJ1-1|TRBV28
CASSFSTEAFF
TGTGCCAGCAGTTTCAGCACTGAAGCTTTCTTT
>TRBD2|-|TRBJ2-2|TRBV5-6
CASSFLPSGRRGGELFF
TGTGCCAGCAGCTTCCTCCCTAGCGGGAGACGGGGCGGGGAGCTGTTTTTT
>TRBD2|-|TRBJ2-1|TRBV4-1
CASSQDSGRVGVWYGEQFF
TGCGCCAGCAGCCAAGATAGCGGGAGGGTGGGGGTATGGTACGGTGAGCAGTTCTTC
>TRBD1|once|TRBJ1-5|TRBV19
CASSDRVPQPQHF
TGTGCCAGTAGTGACAGGGTACCCCAGCCCCAGCATTTT
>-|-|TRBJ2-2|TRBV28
CASSLTGTGELFF
TGTGCCAGCAGTCTGACAGGTACCGGGGAGCTGTTTTTT
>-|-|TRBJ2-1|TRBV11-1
CASSLAQGPNEQFF
TGTGCCAGCAGCTTAGCGCAGGGCCCGAATGAGCAGTTCTTC
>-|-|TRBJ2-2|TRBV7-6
CASSSPNFNTGELFF
TGTGCCAGCAGCTCCCCCAACTTTAACACCGGGGAGCTGTTTTTT
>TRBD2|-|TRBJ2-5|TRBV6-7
CASSYATSGETQYF
TGTGCCAGCAGTTACGCGACTAGCGGGGAGACCCAGTACTTC